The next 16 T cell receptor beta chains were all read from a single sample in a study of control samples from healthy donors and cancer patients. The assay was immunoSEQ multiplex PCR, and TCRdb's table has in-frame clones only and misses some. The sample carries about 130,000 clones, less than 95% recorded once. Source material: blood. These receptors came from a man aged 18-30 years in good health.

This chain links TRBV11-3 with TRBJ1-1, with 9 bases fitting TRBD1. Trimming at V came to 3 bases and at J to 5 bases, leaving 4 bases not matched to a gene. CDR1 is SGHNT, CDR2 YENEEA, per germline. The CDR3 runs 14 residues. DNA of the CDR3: TGTGCCAGCAGCTTGGGACAGGGTTCGACTGAAGCTTTCTTT. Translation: CASSLGQGSTEAFF.

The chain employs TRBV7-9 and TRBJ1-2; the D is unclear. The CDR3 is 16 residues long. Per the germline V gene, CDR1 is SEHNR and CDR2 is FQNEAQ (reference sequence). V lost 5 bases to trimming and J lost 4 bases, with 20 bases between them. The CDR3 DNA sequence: TGTGCCAGCAGCATCTCGGGCCTTCCTGGGATCTATGGCTACACCTTC. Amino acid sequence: CASSISGLPGIYGYTF.

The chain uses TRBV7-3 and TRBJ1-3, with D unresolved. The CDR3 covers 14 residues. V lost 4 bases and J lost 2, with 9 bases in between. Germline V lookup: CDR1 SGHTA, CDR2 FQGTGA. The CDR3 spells CASSSPAAGNTIYF. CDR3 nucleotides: TGTGCCAGCAGCTCCCCGGCGGCTGGAAACACCATATATTTT.

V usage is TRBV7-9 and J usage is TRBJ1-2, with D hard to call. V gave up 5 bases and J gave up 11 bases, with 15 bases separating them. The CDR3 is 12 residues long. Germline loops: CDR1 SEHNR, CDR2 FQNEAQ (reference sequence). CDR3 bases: TGTGCCAGCAGCCTTTCCTTACGGGAGTACACCTTC. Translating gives CASSLSLREYTF.

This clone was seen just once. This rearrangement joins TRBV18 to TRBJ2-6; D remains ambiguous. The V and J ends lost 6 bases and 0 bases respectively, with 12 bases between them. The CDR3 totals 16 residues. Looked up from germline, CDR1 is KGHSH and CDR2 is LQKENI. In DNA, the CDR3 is TGTGCCAGCTCTCCCGGTTCCAACTCTGGGGCCAACGTCCTGACTTTC. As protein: CASSPGSNSGANVLTF.

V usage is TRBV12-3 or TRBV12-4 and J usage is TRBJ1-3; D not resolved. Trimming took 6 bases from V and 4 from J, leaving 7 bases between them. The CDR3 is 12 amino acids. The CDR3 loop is CASRVTGNTIYF. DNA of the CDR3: TGTGCCAGCAGGGTTACCGGAAACACCATATATTTT.

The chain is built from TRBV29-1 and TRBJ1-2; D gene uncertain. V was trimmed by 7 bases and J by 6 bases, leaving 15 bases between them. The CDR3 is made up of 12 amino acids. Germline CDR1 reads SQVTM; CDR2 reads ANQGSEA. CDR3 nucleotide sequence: TGCAGCGCCGGGCCGGTTGTCGATGGCTACACCTTC. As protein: CSAGPVVDGYTF. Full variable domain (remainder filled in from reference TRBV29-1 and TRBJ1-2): SAVISQKPSRDICQRGTSLTIQCQVDSQVTMMFWYRQQPGQSLTLIATANQGSEATYESGFVIDKFPISRPNLTFSTLTVSNMSPEDSSIYLCSAGPVVDGYTFGSGTRLTVV.

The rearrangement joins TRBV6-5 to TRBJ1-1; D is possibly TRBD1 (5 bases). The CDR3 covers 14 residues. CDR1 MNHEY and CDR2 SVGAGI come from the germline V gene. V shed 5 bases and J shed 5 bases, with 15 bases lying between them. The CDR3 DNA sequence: TGTGCCAGCAGTCCCCCAGGGCTGGGAACTGAAGCTTTCTTT. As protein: CASSPPGLGTEAFF.

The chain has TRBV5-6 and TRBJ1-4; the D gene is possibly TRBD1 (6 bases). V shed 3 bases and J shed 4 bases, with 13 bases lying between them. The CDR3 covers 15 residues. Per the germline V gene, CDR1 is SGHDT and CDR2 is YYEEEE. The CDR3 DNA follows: TGTGCCAGCAGCTCATTCAGGGGTAGTAATGAAAAACTGTTTTTT. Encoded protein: CASSSFRGSNEKLFF. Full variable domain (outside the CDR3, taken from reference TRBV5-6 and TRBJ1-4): DAGVTQSPTHLIKTRGQQVTLRCSPKSGHDTVSWYQQALGQGPQFIFQYYEEEERQRGNFPDRFSGHQFPNYSSELNVNALLLGDSALYLCASSSFRGSNEKLFFGSGTQLSVL.

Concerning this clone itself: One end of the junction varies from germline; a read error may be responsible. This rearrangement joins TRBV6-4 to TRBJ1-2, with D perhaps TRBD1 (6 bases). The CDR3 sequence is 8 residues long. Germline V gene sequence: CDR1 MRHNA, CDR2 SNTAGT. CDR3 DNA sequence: TGTGCCAGCATTAACAGGGACTTC. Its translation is CASINRDF.

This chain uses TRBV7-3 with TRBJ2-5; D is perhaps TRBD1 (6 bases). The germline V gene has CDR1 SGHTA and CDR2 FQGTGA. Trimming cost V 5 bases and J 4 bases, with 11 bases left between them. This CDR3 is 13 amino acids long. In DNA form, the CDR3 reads TGTGCCAGCAGCCCATCGGACAGAGAGACCCAGTACTTC. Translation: CASSPSDRETQYF.

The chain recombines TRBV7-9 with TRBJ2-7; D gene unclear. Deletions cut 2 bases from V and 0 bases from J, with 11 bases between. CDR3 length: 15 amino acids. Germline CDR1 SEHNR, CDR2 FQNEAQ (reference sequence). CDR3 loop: CASSLNSWGSYEQYF. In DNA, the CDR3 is TGTGCCAGCAGCTTAAATAGCTGGGGCTCCTACGAGCAGTACTTC.

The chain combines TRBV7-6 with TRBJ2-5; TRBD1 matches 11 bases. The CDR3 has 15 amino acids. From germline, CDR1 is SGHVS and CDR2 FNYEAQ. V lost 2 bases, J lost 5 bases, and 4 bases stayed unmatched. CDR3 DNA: TGTGCCAGCAGCTTAAGGACAGGGGGCTGGGAGACCCAGTACTTC. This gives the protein CASSLRTGGWETQYF. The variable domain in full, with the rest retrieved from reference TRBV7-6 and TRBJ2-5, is GAGVSQSPRYKVTKRGQDVALRCDPISGHVSLYWYRQALGQGPEFLTYFNYEAQQDKSGLPNDRFSAERPEGSISTLTIQRTEQRDSAMYRCASSLRTGGWETQYFGPGTRLLVL.

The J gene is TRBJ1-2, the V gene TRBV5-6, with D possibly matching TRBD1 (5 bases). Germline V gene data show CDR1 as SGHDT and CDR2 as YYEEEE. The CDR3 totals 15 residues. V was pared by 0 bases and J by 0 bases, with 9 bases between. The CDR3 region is CASSLAGRANYGYTF. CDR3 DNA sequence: TGTGCCAGCAGCTTGGCAGGGAGAGCTAACTATGGCTACACCTTC.

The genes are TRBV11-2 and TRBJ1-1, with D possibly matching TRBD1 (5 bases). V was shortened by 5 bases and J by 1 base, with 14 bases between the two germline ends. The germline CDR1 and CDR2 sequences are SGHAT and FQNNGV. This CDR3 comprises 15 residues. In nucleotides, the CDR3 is TGTGCCAGCAGCCTTCGACAGAGAGGGAACACTGAAGCTTTCTTT. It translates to CASSLRQRGNTEAFF.

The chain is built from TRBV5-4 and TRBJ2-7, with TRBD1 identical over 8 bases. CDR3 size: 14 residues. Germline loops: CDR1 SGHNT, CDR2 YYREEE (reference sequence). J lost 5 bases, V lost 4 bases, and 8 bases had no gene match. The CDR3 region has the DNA TGTGCCAGCAGCCGTGGACAGGGTGGGAACGAGCAGTACTTC. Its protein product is CASSRGQGGNEQYF.